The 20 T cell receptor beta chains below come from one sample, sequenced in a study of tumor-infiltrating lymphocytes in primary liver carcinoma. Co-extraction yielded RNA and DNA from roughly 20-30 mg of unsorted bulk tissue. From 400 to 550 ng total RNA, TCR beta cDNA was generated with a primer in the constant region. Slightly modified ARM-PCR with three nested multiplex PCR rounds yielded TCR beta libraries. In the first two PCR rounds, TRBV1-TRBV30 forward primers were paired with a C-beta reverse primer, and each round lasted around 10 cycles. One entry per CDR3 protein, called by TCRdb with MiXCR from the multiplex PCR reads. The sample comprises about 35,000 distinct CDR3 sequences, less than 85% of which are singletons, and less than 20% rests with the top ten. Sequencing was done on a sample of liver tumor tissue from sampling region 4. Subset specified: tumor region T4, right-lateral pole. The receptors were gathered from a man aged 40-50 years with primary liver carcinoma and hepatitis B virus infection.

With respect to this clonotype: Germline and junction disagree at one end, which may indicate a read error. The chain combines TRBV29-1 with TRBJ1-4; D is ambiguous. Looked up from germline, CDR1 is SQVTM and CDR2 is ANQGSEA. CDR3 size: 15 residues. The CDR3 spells CSVEDEKGRRGKLFF. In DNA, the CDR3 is TGTAGCGTTGAAGACGAGAAGGGAAGACGGGGAAAATTGTTTTTT.

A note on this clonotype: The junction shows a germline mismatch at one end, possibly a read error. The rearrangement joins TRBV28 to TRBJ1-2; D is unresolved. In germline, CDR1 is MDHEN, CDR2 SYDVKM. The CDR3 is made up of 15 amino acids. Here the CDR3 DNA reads TGTGCCAGCAGATCCGGGATAGGACGAAACTATGGCTACGCCTTC. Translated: CASRSGIGRNYGYAF.

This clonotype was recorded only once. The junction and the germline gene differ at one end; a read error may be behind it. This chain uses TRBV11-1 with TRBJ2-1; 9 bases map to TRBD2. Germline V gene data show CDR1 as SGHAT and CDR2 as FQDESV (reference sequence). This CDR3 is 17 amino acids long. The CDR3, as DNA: TGTGTCAGCAGCTCCTCTGCTGGCGGGAGGGCCTTTAGTGAGCAATTCTTC. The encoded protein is CVSSSSAGGRAFSEQFF.

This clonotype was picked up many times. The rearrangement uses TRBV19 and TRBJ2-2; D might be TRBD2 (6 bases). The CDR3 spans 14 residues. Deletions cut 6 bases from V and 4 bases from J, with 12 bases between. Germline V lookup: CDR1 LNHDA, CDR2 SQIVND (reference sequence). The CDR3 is CASRPVGGTGELFF. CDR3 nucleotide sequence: TGTGCCAGTAGGCCCGTCGGGGGCACCGGGGAGCTGTTTTTT.

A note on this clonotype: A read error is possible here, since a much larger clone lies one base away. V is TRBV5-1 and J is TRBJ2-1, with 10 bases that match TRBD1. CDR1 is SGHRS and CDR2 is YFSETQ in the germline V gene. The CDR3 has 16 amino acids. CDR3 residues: CASSIRLGQGYKEQFF. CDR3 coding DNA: TGCGCCAGCAGCATAAGGCTGGGACAGGGGTACAAAGAGCAGTTCTTC.

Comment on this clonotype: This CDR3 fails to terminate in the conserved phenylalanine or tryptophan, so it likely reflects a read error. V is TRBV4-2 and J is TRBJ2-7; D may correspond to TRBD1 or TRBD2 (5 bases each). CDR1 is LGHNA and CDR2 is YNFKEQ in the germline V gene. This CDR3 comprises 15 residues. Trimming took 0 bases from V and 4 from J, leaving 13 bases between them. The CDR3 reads CASSQDKGSCYEQYL. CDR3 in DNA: TGTGCCAGCAGCCAAGATAAGGGGAGCTGTTACGAGCAGTACCTC.

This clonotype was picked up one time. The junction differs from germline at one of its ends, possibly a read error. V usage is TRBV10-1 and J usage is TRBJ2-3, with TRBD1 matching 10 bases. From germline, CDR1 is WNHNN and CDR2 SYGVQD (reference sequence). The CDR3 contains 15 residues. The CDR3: CASSTGTGVADTQYF. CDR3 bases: TGCGCTAGCAGTACCGGGACAGGGGTAGCAGATACGCAGTATTTT.

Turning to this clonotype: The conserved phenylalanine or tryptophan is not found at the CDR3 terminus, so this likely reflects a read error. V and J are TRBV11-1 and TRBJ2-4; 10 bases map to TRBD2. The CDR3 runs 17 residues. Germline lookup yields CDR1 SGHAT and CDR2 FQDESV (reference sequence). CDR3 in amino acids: CGSSFPGTSVTNNIQYS. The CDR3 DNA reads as TGTGGCAGCAGCTTTCCCGGGACTAGCGTGACCAACAACATTCAGTACTCC.

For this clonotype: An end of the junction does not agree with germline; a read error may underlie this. The CDR3 nucleotides read TGTGCCTGGAGCCGGTCAGATACGCAGAACTTT. The encoded protein is CAWSRSDTQNF. The chain recombines TRBV30 with TRBJ2-3; D unresolved. CDR1 and CDR2 from the germline V gene are GTSNPN and SVGIG (reference sequence). The CDR3 has 11 residues.

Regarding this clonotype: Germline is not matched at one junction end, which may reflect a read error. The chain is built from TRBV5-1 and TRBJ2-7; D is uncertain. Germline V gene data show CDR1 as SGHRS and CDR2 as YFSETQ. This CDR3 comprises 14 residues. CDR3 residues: CASSLDLSTYEYYF. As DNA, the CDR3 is TGTGCCAGCAGCTTGGATCTTTCCACCTACGAGTATTACTTC.

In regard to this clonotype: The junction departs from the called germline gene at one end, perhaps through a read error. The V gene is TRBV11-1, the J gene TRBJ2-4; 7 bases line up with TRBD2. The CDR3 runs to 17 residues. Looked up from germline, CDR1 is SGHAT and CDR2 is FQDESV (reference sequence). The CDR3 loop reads CASSIPGTSGTKNIQHF. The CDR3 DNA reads TGTGCCAGCAGCATTCCCGGGACCAGCGGGACCAAAAACATTCAGCACTTC.

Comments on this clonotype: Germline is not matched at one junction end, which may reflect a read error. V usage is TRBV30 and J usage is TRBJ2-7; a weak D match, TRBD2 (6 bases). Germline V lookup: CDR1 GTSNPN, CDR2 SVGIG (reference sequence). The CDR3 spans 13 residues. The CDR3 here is CASPGESPYEQYF. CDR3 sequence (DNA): TGTGCCTCCCCGGGAGAGTCCCCCTACGAACAGTACTTC.

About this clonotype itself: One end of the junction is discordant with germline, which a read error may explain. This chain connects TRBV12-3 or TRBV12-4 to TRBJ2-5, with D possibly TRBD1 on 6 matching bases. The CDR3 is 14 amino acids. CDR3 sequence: CTGSSNREQETQYF. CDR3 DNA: TGTACCGGCAGTTCCAACAGGGAACAAGAGACACAGTACTTC.

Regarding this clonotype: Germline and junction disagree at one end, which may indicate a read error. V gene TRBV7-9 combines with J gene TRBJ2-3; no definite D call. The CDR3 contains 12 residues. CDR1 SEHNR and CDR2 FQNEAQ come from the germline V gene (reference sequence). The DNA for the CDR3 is TGTGCCGGCAACGTGTTCACAGATGCGCAGTATTTT. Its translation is CAGNVFTDAQYF. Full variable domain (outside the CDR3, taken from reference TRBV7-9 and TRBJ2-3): DTGVSQNPRHKITKRGQNVTFRCDPISEHNRLYWYRQTLGQGPEFLTYFQNEAQLEKSRLLSDRFSAERPKGSFSTLEIQRTEQGDSAMYLCAGNVFTDAQYFGPGTRLTVL.

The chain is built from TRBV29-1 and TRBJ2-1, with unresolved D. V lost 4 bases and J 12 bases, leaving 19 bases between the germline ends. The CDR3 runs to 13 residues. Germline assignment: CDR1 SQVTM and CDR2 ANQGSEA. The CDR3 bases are TGCAGCGTTGTCTGGGCCCAGAGTGGTGTGCAGTTCTTC. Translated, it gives CSVVWAQSGVQFF.

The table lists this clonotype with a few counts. The CDR3 loop reads CASSKGTDFRLANYGYTF. The CDR3 DNA sequence: TGTGCCAGCAGCAAAGGGACAGACTTCAGATTGGCTAACTATGGCTACACCTTC. The chain has TRBV27 and TRBJ1-2; TRBD1 agrees at 7 bases. Looked up from germline, CDR1 is MNHEY and CDR2 is SMNVEV (reference sequence). V shed 6 bases and J 0 bases; nucleotides not matched to a gene: 16. The CDR3 covers 18 residues.

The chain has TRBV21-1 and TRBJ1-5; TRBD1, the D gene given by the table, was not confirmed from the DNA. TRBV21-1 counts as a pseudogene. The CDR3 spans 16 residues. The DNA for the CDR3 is TGTGCCAGCAGCCTCGGCCGGAGAGGGGGCGGTCAGTCCCAGCATTTT. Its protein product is CASSLGRRGGGQSQHF.

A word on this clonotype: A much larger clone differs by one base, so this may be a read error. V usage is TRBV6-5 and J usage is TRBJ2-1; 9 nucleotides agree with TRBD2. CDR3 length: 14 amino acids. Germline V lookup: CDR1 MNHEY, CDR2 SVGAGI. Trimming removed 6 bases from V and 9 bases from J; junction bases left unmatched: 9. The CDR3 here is CASRQREVLGEQFF. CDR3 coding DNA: TGTGCCAGCAGGCAGCGGGAGGTTCTAGGTGAGCAGTTCTTC.

The CDR3 nucleotides are TGTGCCTGGAGTCCATCGGGGGAGAAAGGGTTCTTC. Its protein is CAWSPSGEKGFF. J is TRBJ2-1 and V is TRBV30; possibly TRBD2 for D (6 bases). Between the trimmed V and J ends, which lost 2 bases and 15 bases, there was a span of 17 bases. The CDR3 contains 12 residues. Germline CDR1 reads GTSNPN; CDR2 reads SVGIG (reference sequence).

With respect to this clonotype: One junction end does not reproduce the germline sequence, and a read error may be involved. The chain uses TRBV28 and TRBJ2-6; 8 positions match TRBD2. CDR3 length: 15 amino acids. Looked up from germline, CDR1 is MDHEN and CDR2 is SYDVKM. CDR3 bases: TGTACCAGCACGGGGGGGAACTCTGGGGCCAACGTCCTGACCTTC. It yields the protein CTSTGGNSGANVLTF.